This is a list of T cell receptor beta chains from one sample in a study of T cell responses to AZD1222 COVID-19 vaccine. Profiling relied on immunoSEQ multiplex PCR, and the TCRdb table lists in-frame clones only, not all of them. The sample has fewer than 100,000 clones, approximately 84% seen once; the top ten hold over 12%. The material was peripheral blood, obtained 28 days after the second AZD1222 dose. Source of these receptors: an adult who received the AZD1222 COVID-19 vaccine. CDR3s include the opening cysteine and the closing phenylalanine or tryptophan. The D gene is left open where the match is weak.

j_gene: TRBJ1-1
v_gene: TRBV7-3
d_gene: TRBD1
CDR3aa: CASSFLPSTGGMNTEAFF

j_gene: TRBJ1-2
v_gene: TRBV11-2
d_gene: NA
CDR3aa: CASSLEAGALYGYTF

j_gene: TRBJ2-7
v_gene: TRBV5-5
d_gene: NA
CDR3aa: CASSLDIGAYEQYF

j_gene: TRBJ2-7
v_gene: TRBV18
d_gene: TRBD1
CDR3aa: CASSPLTGAVNYEQYF

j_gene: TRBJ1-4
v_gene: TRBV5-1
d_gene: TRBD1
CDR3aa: CASSSSGTGIEKLFF

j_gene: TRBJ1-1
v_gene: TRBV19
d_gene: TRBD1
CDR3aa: CASSPQDREEAFF

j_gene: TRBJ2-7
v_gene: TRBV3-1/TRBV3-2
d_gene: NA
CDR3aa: CASSHLKTYYEQYF

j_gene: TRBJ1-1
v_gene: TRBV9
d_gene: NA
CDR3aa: CASSARVAADTEAFF

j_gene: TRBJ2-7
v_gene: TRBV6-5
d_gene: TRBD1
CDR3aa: CASSPGTGQYEQYF

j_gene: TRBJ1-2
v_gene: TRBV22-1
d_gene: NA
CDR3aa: CPGSALWTGRVEGYTF

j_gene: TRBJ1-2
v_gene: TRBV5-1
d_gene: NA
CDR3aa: CASSLAGGDYGYTF

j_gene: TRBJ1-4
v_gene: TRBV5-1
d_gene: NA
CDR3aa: CASSLEGGIEKLFF

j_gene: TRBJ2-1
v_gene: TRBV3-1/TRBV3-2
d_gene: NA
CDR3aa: CASSQGPPSGEQFF

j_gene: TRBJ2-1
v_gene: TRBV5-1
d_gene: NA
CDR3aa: CASSLDGSSYNEQFF

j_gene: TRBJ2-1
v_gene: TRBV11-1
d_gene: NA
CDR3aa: CASSSFYNEQFF

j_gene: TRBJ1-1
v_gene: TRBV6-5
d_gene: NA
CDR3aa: CASSSGHRNTEAFF

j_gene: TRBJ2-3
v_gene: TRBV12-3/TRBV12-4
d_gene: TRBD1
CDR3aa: CASSNRGVDTQYF

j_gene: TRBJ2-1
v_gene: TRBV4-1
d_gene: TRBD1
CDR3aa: CASSRQPLTGVDNEQFF

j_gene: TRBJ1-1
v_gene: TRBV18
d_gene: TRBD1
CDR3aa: CASSPPGQGVYTEAFF

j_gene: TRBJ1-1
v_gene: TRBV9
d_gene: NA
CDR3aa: CASSVDLEFRAFF

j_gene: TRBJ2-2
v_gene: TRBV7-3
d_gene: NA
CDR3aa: CASSLFSHTGELFF

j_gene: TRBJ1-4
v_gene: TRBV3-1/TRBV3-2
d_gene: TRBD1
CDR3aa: CASSQDSGGNNEKLFF

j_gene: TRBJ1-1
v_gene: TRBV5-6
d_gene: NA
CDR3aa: CASIEYGRGNTEAFF

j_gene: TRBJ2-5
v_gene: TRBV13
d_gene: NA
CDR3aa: CASSSRDLQGSDSTQETQYF

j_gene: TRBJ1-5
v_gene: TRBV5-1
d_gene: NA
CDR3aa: CASSLGAAGPQHF

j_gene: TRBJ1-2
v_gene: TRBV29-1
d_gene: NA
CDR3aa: CSVGERTGYTF

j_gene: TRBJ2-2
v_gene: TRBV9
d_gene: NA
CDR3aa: CASSVTPPVGTNTGELFF

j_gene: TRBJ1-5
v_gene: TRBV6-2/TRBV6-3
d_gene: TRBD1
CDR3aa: CASSWDRGYSNQPQHF

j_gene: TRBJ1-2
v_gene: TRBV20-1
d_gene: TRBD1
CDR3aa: CSASSTGGWSYTF

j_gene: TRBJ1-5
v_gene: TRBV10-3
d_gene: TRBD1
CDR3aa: CAISEATGPGPQHF

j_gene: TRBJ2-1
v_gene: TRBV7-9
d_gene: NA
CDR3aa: CASRTPGPQLVEQFF

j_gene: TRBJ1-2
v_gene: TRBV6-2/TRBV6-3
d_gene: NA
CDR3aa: CASSKGLNYGYTF

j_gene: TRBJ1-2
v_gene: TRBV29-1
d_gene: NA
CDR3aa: CSVEDPPGNYGYTF

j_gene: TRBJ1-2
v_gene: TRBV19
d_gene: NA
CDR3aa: CASSIAAVYGYTF

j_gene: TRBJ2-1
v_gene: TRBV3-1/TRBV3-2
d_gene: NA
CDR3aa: CASSQGRNEQFF

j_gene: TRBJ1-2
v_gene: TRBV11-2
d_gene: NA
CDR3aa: CASSIQRDTIF

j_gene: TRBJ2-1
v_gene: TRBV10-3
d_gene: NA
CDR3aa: CAISGAPSHEQFF

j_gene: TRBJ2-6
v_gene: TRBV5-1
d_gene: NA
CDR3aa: CASSFGTSGANVLTF

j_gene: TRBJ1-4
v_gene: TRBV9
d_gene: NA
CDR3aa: CASSVGGGTNEKLFF

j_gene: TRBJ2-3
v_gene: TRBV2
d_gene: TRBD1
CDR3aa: CASSEFGDRGTDTQYF

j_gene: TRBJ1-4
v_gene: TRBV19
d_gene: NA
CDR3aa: CASNSHVPGKEEKLFF

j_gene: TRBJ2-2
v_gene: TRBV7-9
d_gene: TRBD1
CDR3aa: CASSLGGRGRIGELFF

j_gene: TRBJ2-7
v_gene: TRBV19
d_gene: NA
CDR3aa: CARPQDTGYEQYF

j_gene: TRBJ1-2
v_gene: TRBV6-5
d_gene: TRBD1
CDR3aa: CASTQGGGYTF

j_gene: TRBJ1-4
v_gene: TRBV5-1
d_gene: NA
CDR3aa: CASSLEGAPGKLFF

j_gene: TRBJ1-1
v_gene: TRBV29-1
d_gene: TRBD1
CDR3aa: CSAEGQVPEAFF

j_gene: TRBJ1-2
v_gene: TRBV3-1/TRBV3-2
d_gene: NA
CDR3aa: CASSHAPPGQPLYGYTF

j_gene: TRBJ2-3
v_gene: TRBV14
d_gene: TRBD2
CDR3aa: CASSQGPGGADTQYF

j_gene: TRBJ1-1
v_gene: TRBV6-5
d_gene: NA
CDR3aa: CASSSLPGAGTEAFF

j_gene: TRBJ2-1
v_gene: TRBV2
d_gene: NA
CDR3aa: CASSHGGYEQFF

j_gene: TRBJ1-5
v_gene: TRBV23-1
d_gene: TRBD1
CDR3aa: CASSQSPYRGELYQPQHF

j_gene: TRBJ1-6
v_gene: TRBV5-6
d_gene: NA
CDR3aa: CASSPRASYNSPLHF

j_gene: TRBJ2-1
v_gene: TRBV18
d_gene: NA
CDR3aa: CASSPGRTSYNEQFF

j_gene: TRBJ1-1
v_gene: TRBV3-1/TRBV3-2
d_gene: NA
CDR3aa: CASSQDTRGTEAFF

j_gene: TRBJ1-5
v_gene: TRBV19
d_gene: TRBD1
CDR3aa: CASSAQQGINQPQHF